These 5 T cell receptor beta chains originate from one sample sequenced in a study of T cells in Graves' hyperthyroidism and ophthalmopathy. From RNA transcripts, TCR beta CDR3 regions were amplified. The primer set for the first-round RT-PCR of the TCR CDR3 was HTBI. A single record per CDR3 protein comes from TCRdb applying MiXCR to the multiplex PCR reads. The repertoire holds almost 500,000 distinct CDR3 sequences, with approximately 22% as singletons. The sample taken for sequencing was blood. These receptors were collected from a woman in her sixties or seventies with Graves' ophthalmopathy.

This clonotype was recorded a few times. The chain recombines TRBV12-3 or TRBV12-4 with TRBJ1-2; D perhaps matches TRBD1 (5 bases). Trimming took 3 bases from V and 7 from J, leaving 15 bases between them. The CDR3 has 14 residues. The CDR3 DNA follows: TGTGCCAGCAGTTTTTTACCAGGGCAAGCTGGCTACACCTTC. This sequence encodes CASSFLPGQAGYTF.

The chain's CDR3 is CASSLSGSGQETQYF. The CDR3 coding sequence is TGCGCCAGCAGCTTGAGTGGGAGTGGGCAAGAGACCCAGTACTTC. The rearrangement links TRBV5-1 to TRBJ2-5; tentative D call: TRBD2 (5 bases). The length of the CDR3 is 15 residues. Germline lookup yields CDR1 SGHRS and CDR2 YFSETQ. V was shortened by 1 base and J by 2 bases, with 12 bases between the two germline ends. Variable domain in full (rest from reference TRBV5-1 and TRBJ2-5): KAGVTQTPRYLIKTRGQQVTLSCSPISGHRSVSWYQQTPGQGLQFLFEYFSETQRNKGNFPGRFSGRQFSNSRSEMNVSTLELGDSALYLCASSLSGSGQETQYFGPGTRLLVL.

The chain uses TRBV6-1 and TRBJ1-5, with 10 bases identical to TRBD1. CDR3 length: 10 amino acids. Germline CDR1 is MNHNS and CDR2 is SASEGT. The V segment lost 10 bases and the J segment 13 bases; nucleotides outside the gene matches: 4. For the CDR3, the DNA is TGTGCCATCGACAGGGGGCCTCAGCATTTT. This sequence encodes CAIDRGPQHF.

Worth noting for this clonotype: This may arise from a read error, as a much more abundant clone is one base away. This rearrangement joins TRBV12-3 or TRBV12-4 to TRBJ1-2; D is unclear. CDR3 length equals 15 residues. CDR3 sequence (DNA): TGTGCCAGAAGTTTTATGGGTCAAGCCAGCTATGGCTACACCTTC. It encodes CARSFMGQASYGYTF.

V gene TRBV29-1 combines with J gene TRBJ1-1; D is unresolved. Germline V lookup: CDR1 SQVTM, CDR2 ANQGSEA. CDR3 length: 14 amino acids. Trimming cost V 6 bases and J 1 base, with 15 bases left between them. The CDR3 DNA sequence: TGCAGCGTGACTTTATGGGATGAGAACACTGAAGCTTTCTTT. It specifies CSVTLWDENTEAFF.